Sequencing of this T cell receptor beta chain was carried out in a study of Graves' ophthalmopathy and Graves' hyperthyroidism. The TCR beta CDR3 regions underwent amplification from RNA transcripts. Following a first-round RT-PCR that used HTBI primers, a second-round multiplex PCR was carried out. TCRdb analysed the multiplex PCR reads with MiXCR anew, one entry per CDR3 protein. Altogether a few hundred thousand distinct CDR3 sequences are present, approximately 18% being singletons, with the ten largest covering roughly 2.6%. The sample holds many counts of this clonotype. This CDR3 is built from 16 residues. Trimming shortened V by 6 bases and J by 6 bases, and 24 bases separated the two germline ends. Germline V gene data show CDR1 as MNHNS and CDR2 as SASEGT.

The sequenced sample consisted of peripheral blood. The clonotype was recovered from an adult woman with stable Graves' hyperthyroidism. The chain couples TRBV6-1 to TRBJ2-7, with D possibly being TRBD2 (5 bases). CDR3: CASRGELAQKGREQYF. CDR3 DNA: TGTGCCAGCAGGGGAGAGCTAGCCCAAAAAGGGCGCGAGCAGTACTTC.